This TCR beta chain was documented in a study of CD8+CD57+ T cells in acquired aplastic anemia. This CDR3 has 15 amino acids. Germline V CDR1 and CDR2: SGDLS, YYNGEE. The trim removed 3 bases at V and 5 bases at J, leaving 7 bases unmatched. Researchers used genomic DNA as the template to profile TCR beta VDJ and CDR3. TCRdb ran MiXCR on the reads and lists one entry per CDR3 protein. Among a few hundred thousand distinct CDR3 sequences, almost 35% were seen once, and the ten largest hold around 1.1%. Sequencing input: sorted CD4+, CD8+, or CD8+CD57+ T cells (not recorded which) from PBMCs. V gene TRBV9 combines with J gene TRBJ2-4; TRBD1 matches 8 bases. The receptor's source is a human donor in good health, serving as a control. The CDR3, as DNA: TGTGCCAGCAGCGGACTCCAGGGGGCGCAAAACATTCAGTACTTC. Amino acid sequence: CASSGLQGAQNIQYF. Filled out from reference TRBV9 and TRBJ2-4, the complete variable domain reads DSGVTQTPKHLITATGQRVTLRCSPRSGDLSVYWYQQSLDQGLQFLIQYYNGEERAKGNILERFSAQQFPDLHSELNLSSLELGDSALYFCASSGLQGAQNIQYFGAGTRLSVL.